This T cell receptor beta chain was observed in a study of cytomegalovirus exposure and HLA in healthy donors. The study ran its PCR with 60 Vbeta and 13 Jbeta primers. TCRdb's copy holds only in-frame clones and misses some; the assay was immunoSEQ multiplex PCR. The sample consists of tens of thousands of clones, around 81% of them appearing once. CDR1 SGHTA and CDR2 FQGNSA come from the germline V gene. With 8 bases clipped from V and 7 bases from J, the junction kept 15 bases outside the gene matches. This CDR3 region has 16 residues. The TCR originated in a man between 50 and 59 years old in good health and CMV-seronegative. Source material: PBMCs. The chain carries TRBV7-2 and TRBJ2-1; 9 bases are a match to TRBD2. The CDR3 spells CASGVTSGGRVNEQFF. The DNA for the CDR3 is TGTGCCAGCGGCGTGACTAGCGGAGGGAGGGTGAATGAGCAGTTCTTC.